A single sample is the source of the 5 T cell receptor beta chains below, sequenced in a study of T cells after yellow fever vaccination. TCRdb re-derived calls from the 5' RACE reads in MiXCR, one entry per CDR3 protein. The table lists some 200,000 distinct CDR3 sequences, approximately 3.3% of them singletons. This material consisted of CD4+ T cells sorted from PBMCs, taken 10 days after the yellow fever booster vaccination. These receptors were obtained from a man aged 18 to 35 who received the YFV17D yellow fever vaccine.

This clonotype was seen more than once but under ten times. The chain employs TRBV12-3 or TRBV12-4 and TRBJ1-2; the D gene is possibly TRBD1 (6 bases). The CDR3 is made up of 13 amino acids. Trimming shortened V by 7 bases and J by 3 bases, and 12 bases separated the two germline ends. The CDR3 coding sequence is TGTGCCAGCAAACCCGGACAGTACTATGGCTACACCTTC. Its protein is CASKPGQYYGYTF.

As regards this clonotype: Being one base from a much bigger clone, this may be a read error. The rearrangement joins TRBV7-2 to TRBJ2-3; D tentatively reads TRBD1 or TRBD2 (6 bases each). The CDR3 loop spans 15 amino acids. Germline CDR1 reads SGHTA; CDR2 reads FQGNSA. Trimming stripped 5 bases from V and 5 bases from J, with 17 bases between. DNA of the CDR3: TGTGCCAGCAGCCATGGGGGGCCGCGCAGAGATACGCAGTATTTT. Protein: CASSHGGPRRDTQYF. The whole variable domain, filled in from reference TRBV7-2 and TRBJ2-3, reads GAGVSQSPSNKVTEKGKDVELRCDPISGHTALYWYRQSLGQGLEFLIYFQGNSAPDKSGLPSDRFSAERTGGSVSTLTIQRTQQEDSAVYLCASSHGGPRRDTQYFGPGTRLTVL.

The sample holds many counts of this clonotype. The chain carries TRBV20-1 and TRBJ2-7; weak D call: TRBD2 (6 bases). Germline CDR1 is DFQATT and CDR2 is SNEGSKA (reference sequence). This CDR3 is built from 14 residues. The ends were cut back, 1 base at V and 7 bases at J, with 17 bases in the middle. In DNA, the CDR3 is TGCAGTGCTAGAGCATTTTTGGGGACTGGTGAGCAGTACTTC. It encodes CSARAFLGTGEQYF.

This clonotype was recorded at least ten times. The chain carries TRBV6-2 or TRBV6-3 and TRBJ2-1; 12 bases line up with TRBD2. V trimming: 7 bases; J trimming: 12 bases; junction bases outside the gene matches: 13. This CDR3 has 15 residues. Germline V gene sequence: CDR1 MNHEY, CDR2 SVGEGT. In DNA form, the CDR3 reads TGTGCCAGCAAAGACACGACTAGCGGGGGCTCCCGGCAGTTCTTC. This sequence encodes CASKDTTSGGSRQFF.

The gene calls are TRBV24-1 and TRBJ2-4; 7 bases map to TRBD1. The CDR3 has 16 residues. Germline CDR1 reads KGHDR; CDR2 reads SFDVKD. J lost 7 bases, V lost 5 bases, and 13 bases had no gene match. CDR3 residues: CATSATGTVGENIQYF. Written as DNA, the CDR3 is TGTGCCACCAGTGCCACCGGGACAGTGGGCGAGAACATTCAGTACTTC.